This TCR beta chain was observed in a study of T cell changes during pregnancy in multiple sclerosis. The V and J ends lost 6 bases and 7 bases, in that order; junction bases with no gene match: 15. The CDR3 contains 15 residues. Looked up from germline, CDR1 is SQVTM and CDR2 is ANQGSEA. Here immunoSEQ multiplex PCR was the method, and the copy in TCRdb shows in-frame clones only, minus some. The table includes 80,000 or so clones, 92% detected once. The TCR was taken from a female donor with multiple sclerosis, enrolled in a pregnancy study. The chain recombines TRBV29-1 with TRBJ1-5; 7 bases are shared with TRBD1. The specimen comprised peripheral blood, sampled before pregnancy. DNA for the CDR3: TGCAGCGTCCGAAGTGGTCAGGGGGTCGGGCAGCCCCAGCATTTT. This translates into CSVRSGQGVGQPQHF.